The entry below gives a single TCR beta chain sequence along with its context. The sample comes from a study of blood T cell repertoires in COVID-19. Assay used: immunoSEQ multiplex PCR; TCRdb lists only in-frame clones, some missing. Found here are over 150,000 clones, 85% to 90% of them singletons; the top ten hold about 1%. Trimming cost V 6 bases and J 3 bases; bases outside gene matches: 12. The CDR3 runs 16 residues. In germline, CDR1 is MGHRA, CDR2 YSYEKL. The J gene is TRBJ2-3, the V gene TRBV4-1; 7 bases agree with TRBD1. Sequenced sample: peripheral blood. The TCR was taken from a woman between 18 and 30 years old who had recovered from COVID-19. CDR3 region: CASSRGDSLPTDTQYF. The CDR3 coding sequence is TGCGCCAGCAGTCGAGGGGACAGCCTCCCTACAGATACGCAGTATTTT.